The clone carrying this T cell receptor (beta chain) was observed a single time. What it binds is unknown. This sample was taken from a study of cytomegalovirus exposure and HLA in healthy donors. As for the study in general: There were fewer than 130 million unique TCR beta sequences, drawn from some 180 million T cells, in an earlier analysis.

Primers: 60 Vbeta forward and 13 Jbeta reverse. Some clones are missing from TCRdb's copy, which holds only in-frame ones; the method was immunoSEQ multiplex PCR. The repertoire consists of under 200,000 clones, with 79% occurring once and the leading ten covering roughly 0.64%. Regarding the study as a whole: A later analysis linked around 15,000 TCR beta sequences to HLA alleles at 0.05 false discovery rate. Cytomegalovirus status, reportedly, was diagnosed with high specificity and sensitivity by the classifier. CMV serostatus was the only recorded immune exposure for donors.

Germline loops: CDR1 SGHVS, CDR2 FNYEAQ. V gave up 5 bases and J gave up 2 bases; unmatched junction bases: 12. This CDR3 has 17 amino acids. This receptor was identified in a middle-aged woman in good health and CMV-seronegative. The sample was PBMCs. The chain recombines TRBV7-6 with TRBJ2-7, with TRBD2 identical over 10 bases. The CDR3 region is CASSLAVAGGPAYEQYF. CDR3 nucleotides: TGTGCCAGCAGCCTGGCGGTAGCGGGAGGCCCCGCCTACGAGCAGTACTTC.